Listed here is a single TCR beta chain. The data stem from a study of blood T cell repertoires in COVID-19. Profiled with immunoSEQ multiplex PCR; TCRdb holds only in-frame clones, not every one. Seen here are about 140,000 clones, around 84% observed once, and the top ten hold about 8%. With 3 bases clipped from V and 5 bases from J, the junction kept 12 bases outside the gene matches. In germline, CDR1 is SGHRS, CDR2 YFSETQ. The CDR3 runs to 16 residues. Specimen: peripheral blood. The sequence came from a woman in her sixties with acute or convalescent COVID-19. The gene calls are TRBV5-1 and TRBJ2-7; 9 nucleotides agree with TRBD1. CDR3 amino acids: CASSSRDRVEYNEQYF. CDR3 DNA: TGCGCCAGCAGCTCCCGGGACAGGGTAGAGTATAACGAGCAGTACTTC. The whole variable domain, filled in from reference TRBV5-1 and TRBJ2-7, reads KAGVTQTPRYLIKTRGQQVTLSCSPISGHRSVSWYQQTPGQGLQFLFEYFSETQRNKGNFPGRFSGRQFSNSRSEMNVSTLELGDSALYLCASSSRDRVEYNEQYFGPGTRLTVT.